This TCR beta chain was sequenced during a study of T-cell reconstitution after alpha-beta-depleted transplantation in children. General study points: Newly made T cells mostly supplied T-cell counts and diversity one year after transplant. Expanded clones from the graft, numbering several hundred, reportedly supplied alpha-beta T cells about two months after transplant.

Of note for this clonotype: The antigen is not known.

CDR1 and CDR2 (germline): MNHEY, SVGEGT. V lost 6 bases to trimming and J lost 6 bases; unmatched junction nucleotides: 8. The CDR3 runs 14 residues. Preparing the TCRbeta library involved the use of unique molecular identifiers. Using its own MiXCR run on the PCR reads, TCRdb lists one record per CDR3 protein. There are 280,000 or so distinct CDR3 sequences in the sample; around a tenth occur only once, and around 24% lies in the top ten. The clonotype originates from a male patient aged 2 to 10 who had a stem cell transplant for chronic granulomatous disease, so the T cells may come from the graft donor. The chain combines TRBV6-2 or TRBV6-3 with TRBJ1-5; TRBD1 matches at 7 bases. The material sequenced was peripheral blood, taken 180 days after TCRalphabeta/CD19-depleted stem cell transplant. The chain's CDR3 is CASRDRLKAQPQHF. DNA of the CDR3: TGTGCCAGCAGGGACAGGCTAAAGGCTCAGCCCCAGCATTTT.